The rows below give T cell receptor beta chains drawn from one sample of a study of control samples from healthy donors and cancer patients. Clones were sequenced by immunoSEQ multiplex PCR, and TCRdb holds only the in-frame ones, with some missing. The table records roughly 450,000 clones, 75% to 95% of them present only once. The sample taken for sequencing was PBMCs. The receptors shown here come from a middle-aged man with head and neck cancer. Each CDR3 is given with its conserved first and last residue. D genes are given only for firm matches. Size tells how often a clone was seen (once, few, many) or the class of an expanded clone, and some rows leave it out.

CDR3aa: CASRKTGADTQYF; CDR3nt: TGTGCCAGCAGAAAGACAGGGGCGGATACGCAGTATTTT; v_gene: TRBV5-6; abundance: -; d_gene: TRBD1; j_gene: TRBJ2-3
CDR3aa: CASSPRWSTNEKLFF; CDR3nt: TGTGCCAGCAGCCCCCGATGGTCAACTAATGAAAAACTGTTTTTT; v_gene: TRBV14; abundance: -; d_gene: -; j_gene: TRBJ1-4
CDR3aa: CASSSGGLAGQETQYF; CDR3nt: TGTGCCAGCAGCTCAGGGGGACTAGCGGGCCAAGAGACCCAGTACTTC; v_gene: TRBV7-2; abundance: -; d_gene: TRBD2; j_gene: TRBJ2-5
CDR3aa: CASSLGTSGDNEQFF; CDR3nt: TGTGCCAGCAGCCTAGGGACTAGCGGGGATAATGAGCAGTTCTTC; v_gene: TRBV7-9; abundance: once; d_gene: TRBD2; j_gene: TRBJ2-1
CDR3aa: CASSYLQGTPQGYTF; CDR3nt: TGTGCCAGCAGTTACCTCCAGGGGACTCCCCAGGGCTACACCTTC; v_gene: TRBV6-2/TRBV6-3; abundance: -; d_gene: -; j_gene: TRBJ1-2
CDR3aa: CASSYSGTPSGKQYF; CDR3nt: TGTGCCAGCAGTTACTCCGGGACGCCCTCTGGGAAGCAGTACTTC; v_gene: TRBV6-2/TRBV6-3; abundance: -; d_gene: -; j_gene: TRBJ2-7
CDR3aa: CASSLSRDRGYQETQYF; CDR3nt: TGTGCCAGCAGTTTATCTCGGGACAGGGGGTACCAAGAGACCCAGTACTTC; v_gene: TRBV28; abundance: -; d_gene: TRBD1; j_gene: TRBJ2-5
CDR3aa: CASSLGGVGRLSF; CDR3nt: TGTGCCAGCAGCTTAGGGGGTGTGGGCAGACTATCCTTC; v_gene: TRBV7-9; abundance: -; d_gene: -; j_gene: TRBJ1-2
CDR3aa: CASTRVQGAGNTIYF; CDR3nt: TGCGCCAGCACCCGAGTGCAGGGGGCTGGAAACACCATATATTTT; v_gene: TRBV4-1; abundance: -; d_gene: TRBD1; j_gene: TRBJ1-3
CDR3aa: CASGPGQGGQPQHF; CDR3nt: TGTGCTAGTGGCCCAGGACAGGGGGGACAGCCCCAGCATTTT; v_gene: TRBV12-5; abundance: -; d_gene: TRBD1; j_gene: TRBJ1-5
CDR3aa: CASSARSSYNSPLHF; CDR3nt: TGCGCCAGCAGTGCAAGGAGCTCCTATAATTCACCCCTCCACTTT; v_gene: TRBV5-1; abundance: -; d_gene: -; j_gene: TRBJ1-6
CDR3aa: CASSVAGTGIPYEQYF; CDR3nt: TGTGCCAGCAGCGTAGCTGGCACGGGGATTCCTTACGAGCAGTACTTC; v_gene: TRBV9; abundance: once; d_gene: -; j_gene: TRBJ2-7
CDR3aa: CSVVGRYGSGANVLTF; CDR3nt: TGCAGCGTTGTAGGCAGGTATGGCTCTGGGGCCAACGTCCTGACTTTC; v_gene: TRBV29-1; abundance: few; d_gene: -; j_gene: TRBJ2-6
CDR3aa: CSGCKLVGDTQYF; CDR3nt: TGCAGCGGGTGCAAACTAGTGGGAGATACGCAGTATTTT; v_gene: TRBV29-1; abundance: -; d_gene: -; j_gene: TRBJ2-3
CDR3aa: CASSDGGQRNYGYTF; CDR3nt: TGTGCCAGCAGCGACGGAGGGCAGAGGAACTATGGCTACACCTTC; v_gene: TRBV28; abundance: -; d_gene: -; j_gene: TRBJ1-2
CDR3aa: CAISELATGTEAFF; CDR3nt: TGTGCCATCAGTGAGTTGGCCACTGGAACTGAAGCTTTCTTT; v_gene: TRBV10-3; abundance: -; d_gene: -; j_gene: TRBJ1-1
CDR3aa: CASSSNLERIYNEQFF; CDR3nt: TGTGCCAGCAGCTCAAACCTAGAGCGGATCTACAATGAGCAGTTCTTC; v_gene: TRBV5-6; abundance: -; d_gene: -; j_gene: TRBJ2-1
CDR3aa: CASSQGRYNSPLHF; CDR3nt: TGTGCCAGCAGCCAGGGACGGTATAATTCACCCCTCCACTTT; v_gene: TRBV14; abundance: few; d_gene: -; j_gene: TRBJ1-6
CDR3aa: CASRAELSYNEQFF; CDR3nt: TGTGCCAGCAGGGCCGAGCTTTCCTACAATGAGCAGTTCTTC; v_gene: TRBV2; abundance: -; d_gene: -; j_gene: TRBJ2-1
CDR3aa: CASSLPGGSGNSPLHF; CDR3nt: TGCGCCAGCAGCTTGCCGGGCGGGTCGGGTAATTCACCCCTCCACTTT; v_gene: TRBV5-1; abundance: -; d_gene: -; j_gene: TRBJ1-6
CDR3aa: CAISETGSGELFF; CDR3nt: TGTGCCATCAGTGAGACAGGGTCCGGGGAGCTGTTTTTT; v_gene: TRBV10-3; abundance: -; d_gene: -; j_gene: TRBJ2-2
CDR3aa: CASSPGLAGDSSYEQYF; CDR3nt: TGTGCCAGCAGCCCGGGACTAGCGGGGGACAGCTCCTACGAGCAGTACTTC; v_gene: TRBV2; abundance: -; d_gene: TRBD2; j_gene: TRBJ2-7
CDR3aa: CASSPDNSNYGYTF; CDR3nt: TGTGCCAGCTCACCCGATAACAGCAACTATGGCTACACCTTC; v_gene: TRBV18; abundance: -; d_gene: -; j_gene: TRBJ1-2
CDR3aa: CASSYGQGNQPQHF; CDR3nt: TGTGCCAGCAGTTACGGACAGGGGAATCAGCCCCAGCATTTT; v_gene: TRBV6-5; abundance: -; d_gene: TRBD1; j_gene: TRBJ1-5
CDR3aa: CASTNPGISGDEQFF; CDR3nt: TGTGCCAGTACCAACCCGGGGATTAGTGGCGATGAGCAGTTCTTC; v_gene: TRBV19; abundance: -; d_gene: -; j_gene: TRBJ2-1
CDR3aa: CASSALRAWSYEQYF; CDR3nt: TGTGCCAGCAGCGCCCTGAGGGCGTGGTCCTACGAGCAGTACTTC; v_gene: TRBV7-2; abundance: -; d_gene: -; j_gene: TRBJ2-7
CDR3aa: CASSAPGLTEAFF; CDR3nt: TGTGCCAGCAGCGCCCCAGGGCTTACTGAAGCTTTCTTT; v_gene: TRBV9; abundance: once; d_gene: -; j_gene: TRBJ1-1
CDR3aa: CASSLQRVGTEAFF; CDR3nt: TGTGCCAGCAGCTTACAACGGGTGGGCACTGAAGCTTTCTTT; v_gene: TRBV7-3; abundance: -; d_gene: -; j_gene: TRBJ1-1
CDR3aa: CASSLGVQETQYF; CDR3nt: TGTGCCAGCAGTTTAGGAGTACAAGAGACCCAGTACTTC; v_gene: TRBV12-3/TRBV12-4; abundance: -; d_gene: -; j_gene: TRBJ2-5
CDR3aa: CASSVAPATSGGSGEQYF; CDR3nt: TGTGCCAGCAGCGTAGCCCCCGCGACTAGCGGGGGTTCGGGTGAGCAGTACTTC; v_gene: TRBV9; abundance: -; d_gene: TRBD2; j_gene: TRBJ2-7
CDR3aa: CASSQGGAGANVLTF; CDR3nt: TGCGCCAGCAGCCAAGGGGGCGCTGGGGCCAACGTCCTGACTTTC; v_gene: TRBV4-1; abundance: -; d_gene: -; j_gene: TRBJ2-6
CDR3aa: CASRHPGQGNTGELFF; CDR3nt: TGCGCCAGCAGACACCCGGGGCAGGGCAACACCGGGGAGCTGTTTTTT; v_gene: TRBV5-1; abundance: -; d_gene: -; j_gene: TRBJ2-2
CDR3aa: CASSDGRRGGRQPQHF; CDR3nt: TGTGCCAGCAGTGATGGGAGGAGAGGGGGTCGGCAGCCCCAGCATTTT; v_gene: TRBV25-1; abundance: -; d_gene: -; j_gene: TRBJ1-5
CDR3aa: CASSLFRQPQHF; CDR3nt: TGTGCCAGCAGCTTATTCCGGCAGCCCCAGCATTTT; v_gene: TRBV7-2; abundance: -; d_gene: -; j_gene: TRBJ1-5
CDR3aa: CASGQTGLAGGEQYF; CDR3nt: TGTGCCAGCGGCCAAACGGGGCTAGCGGGGGGCGAGCAGTACTTC; v_gene: TRBV7-2; abundance: -; d_gene: TRBD2; j_gene: TRBJ2-7
CDR3aa: CASKRWAQPQHF; CDR3nt: TGTGCCAGCAAACGATGGGCTCAGCCCCAGCATTTT; v_gene: TRBV12-3/TRBV12-4; abundance: -; d_gene: -; j_gene: TRBJ1-5
CDR3aa: CASSQRETGTGGPRGNTEAFF; CDR3nt: TGCGCCAGCAGTCAAAGGGAAACCGGGACAGGGGGCCCCAGGGGGAACACTGAAGCTTTCTTT; v_gene: TRBV23-1; abundance: -; d_gene: TRBD1; j_gene: TRBJ1-1
CDR3aa: CASSLYRAPLHF; CDR3nt: TGTGCCAGCAGTTTATACCGAGCACCCCTCCACTTT; v_gene: TRBV12-3/TRBV12-4; abundance: -; d_gene: -; j_gene: TRBJ1-6
CDR3aa: CASSSPGANTGELFF; CDR3nt: TGTGCCAGCAGCTCCCCGGGAGCGAACACCGGGGAGCTGTTTTTT; v_gene: TRBV5-4; abundance: -; d_gene: -; j_gene: TRBJ2-2
CDR3aa: CASSQPRLASDTQYF; CDR3nt: TGTGCCAGCAGCCAACCGAGACTAGCGTCAGATACGCAGTATTTT; v_gene: TRBV4-2; abundance: -; d_gene: TRBD2; j_gene: TRBJ2-3
CDR3aa: CASSLLTGVNSPLHF; CDR3nt: TGTGCCAGCAGCTTATTGACAGGGGTGAATTCACCCCTCCACTTT; v_gene: TRBV7-2; abundance: -; d_gene: TRBD1; j_gene: TRBJ1-6
CDR3aa: CASSRGTNEQYF; CDR3nt: TGTGCCAGTAGCAGGGGAACCAACGAGCAGTACTTC; v_gene: TRBV27; abundance: -; d_gene: -; j_gene: TRBJ2-7
CDR3aa: CASSSLGTGEGKLFF; CDR3nt: TGTGCCAGCAGCTCCCTCGGGACAGGGGAGGGGAAACTGTTTTTT; v_gene: TRBV13; abundance: -; d_gene: TRBD1; j_gene: TRBJ1-4
CDR3aa: CASNLKRLAGLTGELFF; CDR3nt: TGTGCCAGCAACCTCAAGAGACTAGCGGGACTCACCGGGGAGCTGTTTTTT; v_gene: TRBV3-1/TRBV3-2; abundance: -; d_gene: TRBD2; j_gene: TRBJ2-2
CDR3aa: CSAPLDNEQFF; CDR3nt: TGCAGTGCCCCCCTAGACAATGAGCAGTTCTTC; v_gene: TRBV20-1; abundance: -; d_gene: -; j_gene: TRBJ2-1
CDR3aa: CSARRNEQFF; CDR3nt: TGCAGTGCTAGAAGGAATGAGCAGTTCTTC; v_gene: TRBV20-1; abundance: -; d_gene: -; j_gene: TRBJ2-1
CDR3aa: CASSVEASGGSDTQYF; CDR3nt: TGTGCCAGCAGCGTAGAGGCTAGCGGGGGGTCAGATACGCAGTATTTT; v_gene: TRBV9; abundance: -; d_gene: TRBD2; j_gene: TRBJ2-3
CDR3aa: CASGRDRVNSPLHF; CDR3nt: TGTGCCAGCGGGAGGGACAGGGTTAATTCACCCCTCCACTTT; v_gene: TRBV28; abundance: -; d_gene: TRBD1; j_gene: TRBJ1-6
CDR3aa: CASSEAGPLWRNTIYF; CDR3nt: TGTGCCAGCAGTGAAGCGGGTCCACTCTGGAGAAACACCATATATTTT; v_gene: TRBV6-1; abundance: -; d_gene: -; j_gene: TRBJ1-3
CDR3aa: CASSDSAGTDTQYF; CDR3nt: TGCGCCAGCAGCGACTCGGCAGGCACAGATACGCAGTATTTT; v_gene: TRBV10-1; abundance: -; d_gene: -; j_gene: TRBJ2-3
CDR3aa: CASSFVVWGSSYNEQFF; CDR3nt: TGTGCCAGCAGCTTTGTTGTGTGGGGGAGCTCCTACAATGAGCAGTTCTTC; v_gene: TRBV7-8; abundance: once; d_gene: -; j_gene: TRBJ2-1
CDR3aa: CAPLPEHLVGELFF; CDR3nt: TGTGCCCCCCTGCCGGAGCACCTTGTCGGGGAGCTGTTTTTT; v_gene: TRBV12-5; abundance: -; d_gene: -; j_gene: TRBJ2-2
CDR3aa: CASSLVGGYEQYF; CDR3nt: TGTGCCAGCAGTTTGGTTGGGGGCTACGAGCAGTACTTC; v_gene: TRBV28; abundance: -; d_gene: -; j_gene: TRBJ2-7
CDR3aa: CASSLEGQGGEQYF; CDR3nt: TGCGCCAGCAGCTTGGAGGGACAGGGGGGCGAGCAGTACTTC; v_gene: TRBV5-1; abundance: -; d_gene: TRBD1; j_gene: TRBJ2-7
CDR3aa: CASSANRELNTEAFF; CDR3nt: TGTGCCAGTAGTGCAAACAGGGAATTGAACACTGAAGCTTTCTTT; v_gene: TRBV19; abundance: few; d_gene: -; j_gene: TRBJ1-1
CDR3aa: CASSHRDETYEQYF; CDR3nt: TGTGCCAGCAGCCACCGGGACGAAACCTACGAGCAGTACTTC; v_gene: TRBV3-1/TRBV3-2; abundance: -; d_gene: -; j_gene: TRBJ2-7
CDR3aa: CASSDRDTGELFF; CDR3nt: TGTGCCAGCAGTGACAGGGACACCGGGGAGCTGTTTTTT; v_gene: TRBV6-4; abundance: medium-sized; d_gene: -; j_gene: TRBJ2-2
CDR3aa: CASTTSVSEAFF; CDR3nt: TGTGCCAGCACCACCTCCGTGTCTGAAGCTTTCTTT; v_gene: TRBV6-6; abundance: -; d_gene: -; j_gene: TRBJ1-1